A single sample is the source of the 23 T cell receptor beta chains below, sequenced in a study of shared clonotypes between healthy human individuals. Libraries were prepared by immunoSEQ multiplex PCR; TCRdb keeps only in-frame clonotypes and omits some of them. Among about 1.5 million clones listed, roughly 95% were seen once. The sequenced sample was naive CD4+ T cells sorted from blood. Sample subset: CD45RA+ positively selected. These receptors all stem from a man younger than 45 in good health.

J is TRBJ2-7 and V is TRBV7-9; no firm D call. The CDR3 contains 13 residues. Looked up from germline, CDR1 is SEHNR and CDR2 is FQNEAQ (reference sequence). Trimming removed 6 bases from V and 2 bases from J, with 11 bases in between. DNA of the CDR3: TGTGCCAGCAGTCCAGGCGTAACCTACGAGCAGTACTTC. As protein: CASSPGVTYEQYF. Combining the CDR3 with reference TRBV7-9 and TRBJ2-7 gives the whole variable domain DTGVSQNPRHKITKRGQNVTFRCDPISEHNRLYWYRQTLGQGPEFLTYFQNEAQLEKSRLLSDRFSAERPKGSFSTLEIQRTEQGDSAMYLCASSPGVTYEQYFGPGTRLTVT.

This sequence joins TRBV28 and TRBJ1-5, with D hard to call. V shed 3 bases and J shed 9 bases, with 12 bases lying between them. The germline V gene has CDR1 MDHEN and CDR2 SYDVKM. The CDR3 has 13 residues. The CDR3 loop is CASSFQRYGPQHF. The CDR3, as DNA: TGTGCCAGCAGTTTTCAACGATACGGGCCCCAGCATTTT.

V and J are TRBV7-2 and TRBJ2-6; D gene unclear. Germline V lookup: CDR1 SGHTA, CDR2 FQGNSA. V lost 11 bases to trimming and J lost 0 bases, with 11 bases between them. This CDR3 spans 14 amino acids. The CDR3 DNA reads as TGTGCCTCAGGACGGAGCTCTGGGGCCAACGTCCTGACTTTC. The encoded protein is CASGRSSGANVLTF.

The CDR3 sequence: CATSRQGQGDSEAFF. CDR3 nucleotide sequence: TGTGCCACCAGCCGTCAGGGACAGGGAGATTCAGAAGCTTTCTTT. The J gene is TRBJ1-1, the V gene TRBV15; TRBD1 agrees at 9 bases. CDR3 length equals 15 residues. V lost 5 bases to trimming and J lost 8 bases; unmatched junction nucleotides: 12. Germline loops: CDR1 LNHNV, CDR2 YYDKDF (reference sequence).

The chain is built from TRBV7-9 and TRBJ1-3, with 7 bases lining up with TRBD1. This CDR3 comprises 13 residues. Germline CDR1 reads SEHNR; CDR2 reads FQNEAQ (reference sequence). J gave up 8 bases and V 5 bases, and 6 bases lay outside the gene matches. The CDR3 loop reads CASSTRQGDTIYF. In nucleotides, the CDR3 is TGTGCCAGCAGCACTAGACAGGGAGACACCATATATTTT.

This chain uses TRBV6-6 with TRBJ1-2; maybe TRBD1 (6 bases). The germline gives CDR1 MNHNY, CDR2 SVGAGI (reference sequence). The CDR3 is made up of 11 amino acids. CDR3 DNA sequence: TGTGCGGGGGGCGAGGCTTATGGCTACACCTTC. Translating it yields CAGGEAYGYTF.

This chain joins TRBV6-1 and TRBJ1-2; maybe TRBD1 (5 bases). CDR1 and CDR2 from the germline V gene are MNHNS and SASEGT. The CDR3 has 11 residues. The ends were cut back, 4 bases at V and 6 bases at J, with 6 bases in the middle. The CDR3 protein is CASSVRDGYTF. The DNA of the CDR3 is TGTGCCAGCAGTGTCAGGGATGGCTACACCTTC.

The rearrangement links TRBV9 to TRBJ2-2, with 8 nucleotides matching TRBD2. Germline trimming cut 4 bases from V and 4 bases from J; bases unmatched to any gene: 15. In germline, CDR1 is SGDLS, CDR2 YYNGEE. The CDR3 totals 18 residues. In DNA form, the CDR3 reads TGTGCCAGCAGCTCCACTCCGCGTAGCCTAGCGGGCACCGGGGAGCTGTTTTTT. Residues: CASSSTPRSLAGTGELFF.

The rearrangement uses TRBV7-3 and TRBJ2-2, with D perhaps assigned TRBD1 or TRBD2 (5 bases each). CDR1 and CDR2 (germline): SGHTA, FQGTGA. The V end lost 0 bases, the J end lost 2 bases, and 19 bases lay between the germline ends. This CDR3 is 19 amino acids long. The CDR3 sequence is CASSLTLGSGRLNTGELFF. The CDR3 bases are TGTGCCAGCAGCTTAACGTTGGGTTCGGGACGGCTTAACACCGGGGAGCTGTTTTTT.

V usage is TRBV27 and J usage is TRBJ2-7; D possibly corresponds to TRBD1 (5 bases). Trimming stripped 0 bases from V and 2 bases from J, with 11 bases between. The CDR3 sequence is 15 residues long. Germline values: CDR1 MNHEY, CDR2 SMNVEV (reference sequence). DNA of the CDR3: TGTGCCAGCAGTTTATCACCCAGGGATCCCTACGAGCAGTACTTC. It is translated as CASSLSPRDPYEQYF.

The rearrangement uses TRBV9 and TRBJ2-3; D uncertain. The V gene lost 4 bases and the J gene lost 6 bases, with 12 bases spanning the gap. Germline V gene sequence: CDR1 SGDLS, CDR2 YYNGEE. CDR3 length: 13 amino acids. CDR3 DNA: TGTGCCAGCAGCTCCGCGATTGGGGATACGCAGTATTTT. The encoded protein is CASSSAIGDTQYF.

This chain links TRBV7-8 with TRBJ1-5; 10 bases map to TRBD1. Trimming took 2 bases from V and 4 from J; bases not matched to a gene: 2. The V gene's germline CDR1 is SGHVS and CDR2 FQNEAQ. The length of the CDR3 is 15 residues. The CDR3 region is CASSLRDRGNQPQHF. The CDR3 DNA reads TGTGCCAGCAGCTTACGGGACAGGGGAAATCAGCCCCAGCATTTT.

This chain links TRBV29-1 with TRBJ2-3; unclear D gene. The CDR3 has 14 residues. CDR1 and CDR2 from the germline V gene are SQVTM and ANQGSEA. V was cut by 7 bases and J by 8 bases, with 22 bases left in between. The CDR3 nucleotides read TGCAGCGGCTGGGCTGGCGCTACTCTTGGTACGCAGTATTTT. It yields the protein CSGWAGATLGTQYF.

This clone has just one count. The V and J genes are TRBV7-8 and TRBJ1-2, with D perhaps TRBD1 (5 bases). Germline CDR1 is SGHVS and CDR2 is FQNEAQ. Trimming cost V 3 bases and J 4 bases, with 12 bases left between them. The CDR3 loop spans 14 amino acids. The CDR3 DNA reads TGTGCCAGCAGCTTGCCGGGCAGGGCCTATGGCTACACCTTC. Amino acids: CASSLPGRAYGYTF. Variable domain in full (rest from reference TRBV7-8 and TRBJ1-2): GAGVSQSPRYKVAKRGQDVALRCDPISGHVSLFWYQQALGQGPEFLTYFQNEAQLDKSGLPSDRFFAERPEGSVSTLKIQRTQQEDSAVYLCASSLPGRAYGYTFGSGTRLTVV.

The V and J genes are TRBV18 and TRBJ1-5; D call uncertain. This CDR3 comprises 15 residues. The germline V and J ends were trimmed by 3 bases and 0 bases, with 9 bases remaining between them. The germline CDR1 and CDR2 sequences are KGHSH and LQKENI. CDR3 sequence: CASSPWGNSNQPQHF. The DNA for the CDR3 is TGTGCCAGCTCACCGTGGGGAAATAGCAATCAGCCCCAGCATTTT.

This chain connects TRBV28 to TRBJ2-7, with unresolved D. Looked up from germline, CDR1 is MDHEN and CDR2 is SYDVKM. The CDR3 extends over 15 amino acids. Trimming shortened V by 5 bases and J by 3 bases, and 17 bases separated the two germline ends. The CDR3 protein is CASSQPKGMIYEQYF. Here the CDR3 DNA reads TGTGCCAGCAGTCAGCCAAAGGGAATGATCTACGAGCAGTACTTC.

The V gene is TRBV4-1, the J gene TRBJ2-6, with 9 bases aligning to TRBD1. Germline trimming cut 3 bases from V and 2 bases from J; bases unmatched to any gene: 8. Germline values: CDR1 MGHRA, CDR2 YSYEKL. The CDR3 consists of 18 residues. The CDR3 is CASSQAGTGSPGANVLTF. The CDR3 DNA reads TGCGCCAGCAGCCAGGCCGGGACAGGGAGCCCTGGGGCCAACGTCCTGACTTTC.

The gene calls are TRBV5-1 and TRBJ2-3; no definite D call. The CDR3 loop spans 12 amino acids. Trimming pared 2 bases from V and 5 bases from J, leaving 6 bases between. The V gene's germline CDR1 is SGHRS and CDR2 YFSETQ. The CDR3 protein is CASSFSRDTQYF. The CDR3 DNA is TGCGCCAGCAGCTTTAGTAGAGATACGCAGTATTTT.

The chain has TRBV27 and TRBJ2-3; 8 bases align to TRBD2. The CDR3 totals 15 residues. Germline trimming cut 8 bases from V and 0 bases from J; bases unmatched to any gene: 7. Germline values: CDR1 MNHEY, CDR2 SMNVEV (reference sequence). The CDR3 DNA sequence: TGTGCCAGCTTCGAGCGGGGGCTTAGCACAGATACGCAGTATTTT. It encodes CASFERGLSTDTQYF.

For the CDR3, the DNA is TGTGCCAGCAGTCGGGGCAGGTCCGCAAACAATGAGCAGTTCTTC. This translates into CASSRGRSANNEQFF. J is TRBJ2-1 and V is TRBV21-1. TRBV21-1 is a documented pseudogene. The CDR3 length is 15 residues.

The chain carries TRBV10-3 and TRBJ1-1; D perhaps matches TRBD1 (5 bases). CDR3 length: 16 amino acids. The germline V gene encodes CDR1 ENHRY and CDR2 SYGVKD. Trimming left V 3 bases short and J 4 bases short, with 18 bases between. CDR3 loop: CAISEILGGFGTEAFF. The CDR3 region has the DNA TGTGCCATCAGTGAAATACTGGGGGGGTTTGGCACTGAAGCTTTCTTT.

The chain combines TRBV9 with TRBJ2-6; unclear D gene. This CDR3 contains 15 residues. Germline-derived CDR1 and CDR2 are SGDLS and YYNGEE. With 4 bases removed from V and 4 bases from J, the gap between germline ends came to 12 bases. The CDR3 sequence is CASSPRPIGANVLTF. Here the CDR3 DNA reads TGTGCCAGCAGCCCACGACCCATCGGGGCCAACGTCCTGACTTTC.

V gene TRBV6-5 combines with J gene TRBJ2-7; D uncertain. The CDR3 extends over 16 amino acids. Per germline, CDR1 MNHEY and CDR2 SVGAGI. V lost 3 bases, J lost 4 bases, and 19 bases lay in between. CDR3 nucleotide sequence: TGTGCCAGCAGTTATCGGTACTCAGATCGCGGATACGAGCAGTACTTC. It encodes CASSYRYSDRGYEQYF.